This T cell receptor beta chain was obtained from a study of T cell responses to AZD1222 COVID-19 vaccine. Trimming left V 0 bases short and J 2 bases short, with 25 bases between. The CDR3 totals 20 residues. Germline V CDR1 and CDR2: SGDLS, YYNGEE. The protocol was immunoSEQ multiplex PCR, while the TCRdb copy is restricted to in-frame clones and leaves out a portion. The sample consists of about 160,000 clones, roughly nine tenths of them appearing once. This TCR was sampled from an adult in good health. The material was peripheral blood, obtained on day 0 of MenACWY control vaccination. The V call is TRBV9, the J call TRBJ2-3; a weak D match, TRBD2 (6 bases). The CDR3 nucleotides are TGTGCCAGCAGCGTAGGCCGGGTCGCGGGAACCCTTAATGACACAGATACGCAGTATTTT. This sequence encodes CASSVGRVAGTLNDTDTQYF.